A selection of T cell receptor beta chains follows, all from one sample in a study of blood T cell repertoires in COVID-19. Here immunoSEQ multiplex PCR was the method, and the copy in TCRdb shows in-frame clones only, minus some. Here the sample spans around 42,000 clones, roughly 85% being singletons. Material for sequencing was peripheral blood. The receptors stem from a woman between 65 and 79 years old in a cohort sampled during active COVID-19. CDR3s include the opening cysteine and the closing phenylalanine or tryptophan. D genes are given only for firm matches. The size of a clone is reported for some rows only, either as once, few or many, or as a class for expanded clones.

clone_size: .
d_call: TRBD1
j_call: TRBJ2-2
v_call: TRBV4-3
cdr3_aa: CASSQGLNDRGPTGELFF
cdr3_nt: TGCGCCAGCAGCCAAGGGCTTAACGACAGGGGGCCCACCGGGGAGCTGTTTTTT

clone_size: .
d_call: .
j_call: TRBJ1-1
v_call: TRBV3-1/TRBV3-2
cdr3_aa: CASSPGQMNTEAFF
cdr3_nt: TGTGCCAGCAGCCCGGGACAAATGAACACTGAAGCTTTCTTT

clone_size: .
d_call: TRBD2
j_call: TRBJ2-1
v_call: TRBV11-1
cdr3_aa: CASSSTSGTYNEQFF
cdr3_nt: TGTGCCAGCAGCTCCACTAGCGGTACCTACAATGAGCAGTTCTTC

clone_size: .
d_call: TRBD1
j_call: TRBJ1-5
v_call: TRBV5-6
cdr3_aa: CASSFTTGDRVLNQPQHF
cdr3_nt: TGTGCCAGCAGCTTTACCACGGGCGACAGGGTCCTCAATCAGCCCCAGCATTTT

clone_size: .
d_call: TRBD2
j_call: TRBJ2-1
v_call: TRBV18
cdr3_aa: CASSPLAGSSYNEQFF
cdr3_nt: TGTGCCAGCTCACCGCTAGCGGGGAGCTCCTACAATGAGCAGTTCTTC

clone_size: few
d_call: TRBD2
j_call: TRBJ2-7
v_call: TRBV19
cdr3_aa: CASSTGLAGAYEQYF
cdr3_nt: TGTGCCAGTAGTACCGGACTAGCGGGCGCCTACGAGCAGTACTTC

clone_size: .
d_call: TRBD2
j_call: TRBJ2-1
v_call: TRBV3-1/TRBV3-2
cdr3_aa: CASSRSGLAGELEFF
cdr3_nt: TGTGCCAGCAGCCGATCGGGACTAGCGGGAGAGTTGGAGTTCTTC

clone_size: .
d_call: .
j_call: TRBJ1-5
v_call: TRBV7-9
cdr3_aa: CASSRGNQPQHF
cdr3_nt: TGTGCCAGCAGCCGCGGGAATCAGCCCCAGCATTTT

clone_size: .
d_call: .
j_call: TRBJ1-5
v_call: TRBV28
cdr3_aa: CASSQGGAGNQPQHF
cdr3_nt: TGTGCCAGCAGCCAAGGGGGGGCCGGCAATCAGCCCCAGCATTTT

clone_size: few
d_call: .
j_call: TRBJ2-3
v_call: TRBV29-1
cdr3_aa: CSVELQSTDTQYF
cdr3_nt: TGCAGCGTTGAGTTACAGAGCACAGATACGCAGTATTTT

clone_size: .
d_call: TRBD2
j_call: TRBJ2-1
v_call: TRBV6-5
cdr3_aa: CASSRVSGGLGEQFF
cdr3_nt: TGTGCCAGCAGCCGTGTTAGCGGGGGCCTGGGTGAGCAGTTCTTC

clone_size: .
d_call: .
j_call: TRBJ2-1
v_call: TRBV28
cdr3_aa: CASSLSYNEQFF
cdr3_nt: TGTGCCAGCAGTCTCAGTTACAATGAGCAGTTCTTC

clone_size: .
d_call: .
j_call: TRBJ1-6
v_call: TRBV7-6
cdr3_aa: CASSSDTPGNSPLHF
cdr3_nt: TGTGCCAGCAGCTCCGACACACCAGGGAACTCACCCCTCCACTTT

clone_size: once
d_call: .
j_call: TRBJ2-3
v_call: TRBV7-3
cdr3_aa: CASSFPFTDTQYF
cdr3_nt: TGTGCCAGCAGCTTCCCCTTCACAGATACGCAGTATTTT

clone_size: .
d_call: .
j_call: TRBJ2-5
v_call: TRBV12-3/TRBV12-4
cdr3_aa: CASTTYGEETQYF
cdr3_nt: TGTGCCAGCACCACATACGGGGAAGAGACCCAGTACTTC

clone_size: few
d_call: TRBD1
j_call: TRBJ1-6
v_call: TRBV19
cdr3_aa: CASSRTGSYNSPLHF
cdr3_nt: TGTGCCAGTAGTCGGACAGGCTCCTATAATTCACCCCTCCACTTT

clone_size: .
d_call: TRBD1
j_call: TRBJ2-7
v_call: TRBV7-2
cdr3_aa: CASSLQDREVQYF
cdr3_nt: TGTGCCAGCAGCTTGCAGGACAGGGAGGTGCAGTACTTC

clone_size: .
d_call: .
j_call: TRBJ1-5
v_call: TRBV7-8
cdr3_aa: CASSFVGDQPQHF
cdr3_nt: TGTGCCAGCAGCTTCGTAGGGGATCAGCCCCAGCATTTT

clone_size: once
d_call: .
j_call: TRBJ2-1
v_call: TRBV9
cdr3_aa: CASSEGEGRPRYNEQFF
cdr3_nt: TGTGCCAGCAGCGAGGGGGAAGGACGCCCTAGGTACAATGAGCAGTTCTTC

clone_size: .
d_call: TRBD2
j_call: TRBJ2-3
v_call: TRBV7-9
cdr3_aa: CASSFSGSTDTQYF
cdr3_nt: TGTGCCAGCAGCTTTAGCGGGAGCACAGATACGCAGTATTTT

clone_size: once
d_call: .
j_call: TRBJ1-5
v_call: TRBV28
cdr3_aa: CASSFPPGLLNQPQHF
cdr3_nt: TGTGCCAGCAGTTTCCCACCAGGGCTTCTCAATCAGCCCCAGCATTTT

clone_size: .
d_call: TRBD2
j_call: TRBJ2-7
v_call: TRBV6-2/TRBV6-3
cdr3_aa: CASSPRASGKYEQYF
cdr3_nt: TGTGCCAGCAGCCCCCGGGCTAGCGGGAAGTACGAGCAGTACTTC

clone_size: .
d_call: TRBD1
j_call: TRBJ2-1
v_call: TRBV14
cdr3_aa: CASSHSPTGGLLAYNEQFF
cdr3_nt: TGTGCCAGCAGCCATTCCCCAACAGGGGGTCTCTTAGCCTACAATGAGCAGTTCTTC

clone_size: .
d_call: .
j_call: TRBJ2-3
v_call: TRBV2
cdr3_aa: CASSRDSPGDTQYF
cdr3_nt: TGTGCCAGCAGCCGGGACTCCCCCGGGGATACGCAGTATTTT

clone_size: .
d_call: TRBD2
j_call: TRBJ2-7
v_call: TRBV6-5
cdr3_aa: CASSLGTSGYYEQYF
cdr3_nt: TGTGCCAGCAGCCTCGGGACTAGCGGGTACTACGAGCAGTACTTC

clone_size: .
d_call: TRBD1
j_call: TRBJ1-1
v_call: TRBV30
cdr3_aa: CAWSVRQTGRAFF
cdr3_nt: TGTGCCTGGAGTGTAAGGCAGACAGGGAGGGCTTTCTTT

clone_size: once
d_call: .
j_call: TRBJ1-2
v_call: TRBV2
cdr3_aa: CASRLGSSGANYGYTF
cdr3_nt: TGTGCCAGCAGATTAGGCAGTTCAGGGGCTAACTATGGCTACACCTTC